The 9 T cell receptor beta chains listed next were all sequenced from one sample in a study of blood T cell repertoires in COVID-19. Data came from immunoSEQ multiplex PCR; TCRdb stores just in-frame clones and leaves some out. The sample holds about 120,000 clones, over 80% seen once. The sequenced sample was peripheral blood. The receptors here all came from a woman in her 70s with acute or convalescent COVID-19.

This clone has just one count. The V call is TRBV28, the J call TRBJ1-4, with D perhaps TRBD1 (6 bases). Trimming cost V 4 bases and J 3 bases, with 12 bases left between them. CDR1 and CDR2 from the germline V gene are MDHEN and SYDVKM. The CDR3 length is 15 residues. The CDR3 is CASSSPGHSNEKLFF. The CDR3, as DNA: TGTGCCAGCAGTTCGCCGGGACACTCTAATGAAAAACTGTTTTTT.

The chain employs TRBV5-1 and TRBJ2-3, with TRBD2 as a possible D gene (7 bases). CDR3 length: 17 amino acids. V was pared by 2 bases and J by 4 bases, with 20 bases between. CDR1 SGHRS and CDR2 YFSETQ come from the germline V gene. The CDR3 DNA reads TGCGCCAGCAGCTTTGCGGGGGCACCCTCCGGGTCAGATACGCAGTATTTT. Translated: CASSFAGAPSGSDTQYF.

The chain links TRBV6-5 to TRBJ2-7; 8 bases are shared with TRBD1. From germline, CDR1 is MNHEY and CDR2 SVGAGI. The ends lost 6 bases at V and 7 bases at J; junction bases unmatched: 5. The CDR3 sequence is 12 residues long. CDR3 protein: CASRTRGLEQYF. The CDR3 DNA reads as TGTGCCAGCAGAACCAGGGGGCTTGAGCAGTACTTC.

For this clone: At the DNA level, this CDR3 is encoded by other sequences in the same sample as well. The V call is TRBV28, the J call TRBJ2-7; 8 nucleotides agree with TRBD2. Germline CDR1 reads MDHEN; CDR2 reads SYDVKM. V dropped 3 bases and J dropped 2; count of bases not matched to a gene: 3. There are 14 residues in the CDR3. The CDR3 DNA is TGTGCCAGCAGTTTTAGGGGACTAGCCTACGAGCAGTACTTC. This codes for CASSFRGLAYEQYF.

This clone has only one observation. The chain combines TRBV29-1 with TRBJ1-2, with D perhaps TRBD1 (5 bases). V dropped 7 bases and J dropped 2 bases, with 14 bases sitting between them. Germline V gives CDR1 SQVTM, CDR2 ANQGSEA. CDR3 length: 13 amino acids. CDR3 region: CSAPWAGNYGYTF. DNA of the CDR3: TGCAGCGCCCCGTGGGCAGGGAACTATGGCTACACCTTC.

The V gene is TRBV5-1, the J gene TRBJ1-4, with D uncertain. The CDR3 runs to 14 residues. V was shortened by 2 bases and J by 4 bases, with 9 bases between the two germline ends. Germline CDR1 SGHRS, CDR2 YFSETQ. The CDR3 nucleotides are TGCGCCAGCAGCTTTAACAGACGTAATGAAAAACTGTTTTTT. Amino acids: CASSFNRRNEKLFF.

This clone was counted once. The same CDR3 arises from other DNA sequences in this sample as well. The rearrangement joins TRBV7-9 to TRBJ1-6; 10 nucleotides match TRBD1. This CDR3 spans 14 amino acids. Germline values: CDR1 SEHNR, CDR2 FQNEAQ (reference sequence). The ends lost 5 bases at V and 10 bases at J; junction bases unmatched: 5. DNA for the CDR3: TGTGCCAGCAGCACCGGGACAGGGGTATCACCCCTCCACTTT. This translates into CASSTGTGVSPLHF.

V and J are TRBV5-4 and TRBJ1-3; the D gene is possibly TRBD1 (6 bases). CDR3 length: 15 amino acids. Germline V CDR1 and CDR2: SGHNT, YYREEE (reference sequence). V lost 2 bases and J lost 7, with 16 bases in between. The CDR3: CASSFGSNQGNTIYF. The CDR3 coding sequence is TGTGCCAGCAGCTTTGGCAGCAACCAGGGGAACACCATATATTTT.

The chain recombines TRBV28 with TRBJ2-3; D not certain. This CDR3 is built from 16 residues. Germline lookup yields CDR1 MDHEN and CDR2 SYDVKM. V lost 3 bases, J lost 0 bases, and 13 bases lay in between. CDR3 region: CASSFLSYSSTDTQYF. For the CDR3, the DNA is TGTGCCAGCAGTTTTCTGAGTTACTCTAGCACAGATACGCAGTATTTT.